One and the same sample provided the 31 T cell receptor beta chains below, sequenced in a study of healthy donors' naive CD4 and CD8 T cells (dated by TCRdb to the mid-2010s). This sample was sequenced with a 454 GS FLX Titanium. A previously published linear amplification protocol was used to construct TCR libraries from around 500 ng of total RNA. TCRdb passed the public sequencing reads through fastp at Q25 and MiXCR, retaining productive beta sequences. Each entry merges the rows of one CDR3 protein and shows their most common DNA and genes. The table for this sample lists 180,000 or so distinct CDR3 sequences; over 60% of them were counted only once. Less than 2.5% of the sample is in the top ten clones. Material for sequencing was naive CD4+ and CD8+ T cells sorted from blood, pooled from several donors. The cell subset or site label here, explained by the study, means: FACS-sorted naive CD4+ (CD45RO-CD45RA+) and naive CD8+ (CD45RA+CD27bright) T cells. The receptors come from a pool of human donors in good health; the sample pools cells from several healthy donors.

The chain uses TRBV5-1 and TRBJ2-7, with 7 bases identical to TRBD1. The CDR3 runs 15 residues. The ends lost 5 bases at V and 3 bases at J; junction bases unmatched: 11. CDR1 and CDR2 from the germline V gene are SGHRS and YFSETQ. CDR3 amino acids: CASRRNLGQNYEQYF. DNA of the CDR3: TGCGCCAGCAGACGTAACCTGGGACAGAACTACGAGCAGTACTTC.

The V gene is TRBV6-1, the J gene TRBJ2-7; 10 nucleotides match TRBD2. V lost 2 bases and J lost 5; bases outside the gene matches: 12. The CDR3 sequence is 17 residues long. The germline V gene encodes CDR1 MNHNS and CDR2 SASEGT. CDR3 amino acids: CASSEREASGRGHEQYF. The CDR3 nucleotides are TGTGCCAGCAGTGAAAGAGAGGCTAGCGGGAGAGGACACGAGCAGTACTTC.

The chain links TRBV29-1 to TRBJ1-2, with D perhaps matching TRBD1 (5 bases). Germline V gives CDR1 SQVTM, CDR2 ANQGSEA. Trimming pared 4 bases from V and 4 bases from J, leaving 16 bases between. The CDR3 has 14 amino acids. The CDR3 protein is CSVGDQEIGYGYTF. Written as DNA, the CDR3 is TGCAGCGTTGGGGACCAGGAAATCGGCTATGGCTACACCTTC.

The V gene is TRBV4-3, the J gene TRBJ2-3; 11 nucleotides line up with TRBD2. Germline lookup yields CDR1 LGHNA and CDR2 YSLEER. V lost 1 base to trimming and J lost 0 bases; unmatched junction nucleotides: 0. The CDR3 sequence is 16 residues long. Here the CDR3 reads CASSQVAGGSTDTQYF. DNA for the CDR3: TGCGCCAGCAGCCAAGTAGCGGGAGGGAGCACAGATACGCAGTATTTT.

The V gene is TRBV12-3 or TRBV12-4, the J gene TRBJ1-1; possibly TRBD1 for D (6 bases). This CDR3 spans 14 amino acids. V gave up 6 bases and J gave up 1 base, with 12 bases separating them. CDR3 in DNA: TGTGCCAGCAGCCCTACAGGGAAGAACACTGAAGCTTTCTTT. Translated: CASSPTGKNTEAFF.

This clonotype was found a few times. The chain links TRBV29-1 to TRBJ2-5; TRBD2 is a possible D gene (6 bases). Germline CDR1 is SQVTM and CDR2 is ANQGSEA. V was clipped by 4 bases and J by 4 bases, with 16 bases between them. The CDR3 extends over 14 amino acids. DNA for the CDR3: TGCAGCGTTGCAGAGAGGGGAGGTGGAGAGACCCAGTACTTC. This codes for CSVAERGGGETQYF.

J is TRBJ2-1 and V is TRBV5-6; 8 nucleotides match TRBD2. CDR3 length: 16 amino acids. With 4 bases clipped from V and 8 bases from J, the junction kept 14 bases outside the gene matches. Germline loops: CDR1 SGHDT, CDR2 YYEEEE. For the CDR3, the DNA is TGTGCCAGCAGCCCACCCGTCGAGCGGGAGTTCGATGAGCAGTTCTTC. Translating it yields CASSPPVEREFDEQFF.

In its sample, this clonotype was seen a few times. The genes are TRBV5-6 and TRBJ2-5; D is unclear. The V gene's germline CDR1 is SGHDT and CDR2 YYEEEE. Between the trimmed V and J ends, which lost 4 bases and 1 base, there was a span of 8 bases. The CDR3 is 13 amino acids. CDR3 protein: CASSIQSQETQYF. The CDR3 region has the DNA TGTGCCAGCAGCATACAGAGCCAAGAGACCCAGTACTTC.

V and J are TRBV29-1 and TRBJ2-3, with a possible D match to TRBD1 (5 bases). CDR1 and CDR2 from the germline V gene are SQVTM and ANQGSEA. CDR3 size: 15 residues. The V end lost 2 bases, the J end lost 0 bases, and 12 bases lay between the germline ends. The CDR3 sequence: CSVEIRVRSTDTQYF. DNA of the CDR3: TGCAGCGTTGAAATCAGGGTTCGAAGCACAGATACGCAGTATTTT.

The chain joins TRBV5-4 to TRBJ2-1, with D hard to call. Deletions cut 4 bases from V and 3 bases from J, with 5 bases between. The CDR3 runs 12 residues. Germline assignment: CDR1 SGHNT and CDR2 YYREEE (reference sequence). Written as DNA, the CDR3 is TGTGCCAGCAGCCCGAACTACAATGAGCAGTTCTTC. Residues: CASSPNYNEQFF.

The CDR3 DNA sequence: TGTGCCAGCAGCTTAGATCCGGGAGGGTCCTACGAGCAGTACTTC. Translation gives CASSLDPGGSYEQYF. The V call is TRBV7-2, the J call TRBJ2-7, with 8 bases identical to TRBD2. The CDR3 has 15 residues. With 1 base clipped from V and 1 base from J, the junction kept 3 bases outside the gene matches. The germline V gene encodes CDR1 SGHTA and CDR2 FQGNSA.

The V call is TRBV2, the J call TRBJ1-6, with D possibly matching TRBD1 (6 bases). Germline V gene sequence: CDR1 SNHLY, CDR2 FYNNEI. There are 13 residues in the CDR3. V gave up 2 bases and J gave up 10 bases, with 9 bases separating them. The CDR3 region is CASSEQGSSPLHF. CDR3 in DNA: TGTGCCAGCAGTGAACAGGGGAGCTCACCCCTCCACTTT.

The genes are TRBV6-2 or TRBV6-3 and TRBJ1-2; D gene ambiguous. V was pared by 0 bases and J by 4 bases, with 12 bases between. The V gene's germline CDR1 is MNHEY and CDR2 SVGEGT. CDR3 length: 15 residues. The CDR3 DNA reads TGTGCCAGCAGTTACTCGATACCGGCGGTCTATGGCTACACCTTC. Encoded protein: CASSYSIPAVYGYTF.

The chain is built from TRBV6-5 and TRBJ2-1; 11 bases match TRBD2. The CDR3 contains 18 residues. Germline V gene sequence: CDR1 MNHEY, CDR2 SVGAGI. With V trimmed by 2 bases and J by 2 bases, 8 bases remained unmatched. The CDR3 region has the DNA TGTGCCAGCAGTTACCTCCCCCGTAGCGGGGGGGCCTACAATGAGCAGTTCTTC. It yields the protein CASSYLPRSGGAYNEQFF.

This clonotype was counted a few times. The genes are TRBV6-5 and TRBJ2-3, with TRBD1 matching 12 bases. J gave up 4 bases and V 2 bases, and 4 bases lay outside the gene matches. Germline CDR1 MNHEY, CDR2 SVGAGI. CDR3 length equals 16 residues. The CDR3 DNA follows: TGTGCCAGCAGTTACAGGGACAGGGGGCGACCAGATACGCAGTATTTT. It is translated as CASSYRDRGRPDTQYF.

The chain couples TRBV13 to TRBJ2-7; possibly TRBD2 for D (6 bases). This CDR3 has 15 residues. Trimming took off 7 bases at V and 3 bases at J, with 19 bases between the two ends. In germline, CDR1 is PRHDT, CDR2 FYEKMQ (reference sequence). As DNA, the CDR3 is TGTGCCAGCACCCAAAGACGGGACGGGAGCTACGAGCAGTACTTC. This encodes CASTQRRDGSYEQYF.

The V gene is TRBV29-1, the J gene TRBJ2-7, with no clear D. Trimming stripped 3 bases from V and 4 bases from J, with 7 bases between. The CDR3 loop spans 11 amino acids. Germline V CDR1 and CDR2: SQVTM, ANQGSEA. For the CDR3, the DNA is TGCAGCGTTGACATATCGTACGAGCAGTACTTC. Its translation: CSVDISYEQYF.

V usage is TRBV19 and J usage is TRBJ1-1, with D hard to call. This CDR3 region has 15 residues. CDR1 is LNHDA and CDR2 is SQIVND in the germline V gene (reference sequence). The germline V and J ends were trimmed by 6 bases and 2 bases, with 16 bases remaining between them. This chain's CDR3 is CASSSPGGSNTEAFF. CDR3 nucleotides: TGTGCCAGTAGCTCCCCTGGCGGGAGTAACACTGAAGCTTTCTTT. The full variable domain, completed using reference TRBV19 and TRBJ1-1, is DGGITQSPKYLFRKEGQNVTLSCEQNLNHDAMYWYRQDPGQGLRLIYYSQIVNDFQKGDIAEGYSVSREKKESFPLTVTSAQKNPTAFYLCASSSPGGSNTEAFFGQGTRLTVV.

This clonotype was observed a few times. J is TRBJ2-2 and V is TRBV29-1; D might be TRBD1 (6 bases). The germline V and J ends were trimmed by 7 bases and 5 bases, with 11 bases remaining between them. This CDR3 contains 12 residues. The germline gives CDR1 SQVTM, CDR2 ANQGSEA. CDR3 sequence (DNA): TGCAGCGCAGTCACAGGGACCGGGGAGCTGTTTTTT. As protein: CSAVTGTGELFF.

The rearrangement joins TRBV29-1 to TRBJ2-5; D gene uncertain. The germline V and J ends were trimmed by 7 bases and 2 bases, with 11 bases remaining between them. The CDR3 extends over 12 amino acids. Germline loops: CDR1 SQVTM, CDR2 ANQGSEA. CDR3 DNA sequence: TGCAGCGCCGAGTCCCTTCAAGAGACCCAGTACTTC. Its translation is CSAESLQETQYF.

CDR3 in DNA: TGCGCCAGCAGCCAATCCCTGGGGCTAGCGGAGGAAGGTGAGCAGTTCTTC. Residues: CASSQSLGLAEEGEQFF. The chain carries TRBV4-3 and TRBJ2-1, with 7 bases aligning to TRBD2. This CDR3 has 17 residues. J was trimmed by 9 bases and V by 2 bases; bases with no gene match: 16. Germline CDR1 reads LGHNA; CDR2 reads YSLEER.

The chain recombines TRBV30 with TRBJ1-3, with D unclear. The V end was cut by 0 bases, the J end by 2 bases, with 8 bases between. Per the germline V gene, CDR1 is GTSNPN and CDR2 is SVGIG (reference sequence). The CDR3 covers 14 residues. CDR3 in amino acids: CAWSVGVAGNTIYF. The CDR3 region has the DNA TGTGCCTGGAGTGTAGGTGTTGCTGGAAACACCATATATTTT. The variable domain in full, with the rest retrieved from reference TRBV30 and TRBJ1-3, is SQTIHQWPATLVQPVGSPLSLECTVEGTSNPNLYWYRQAAGRGLQLLFYSVGIGQISSEVPQNLSASRPQDRQFILSSKKLLLSDSGFYLCAWSVGVAGNTIYFGEGSWLTVV.

This clonotype has only a few counts. The chain joins TRBV18 to TRBJ2-7, with D hard to call. The ends were cut back, 1 base at V and 3 bases at J, with 10 bases in the middle. The CDR3 totals 14 residues. The germline V gene encodes CDR1 KGHSH and CDR2 LQKENI. The CDR3 here is CASSPLNRNYEQYF. In DNA, the CDR3 is TGTGCCAGCTCACCACTTAACAGAAACTACGAGCAGTACTTC.

V and J are TRBV6-5 and TRBJ1-6; the match to TRBD1 covers 9 bases. J gave up 12 bases and V 8 bases, and 11 bases lay outside the gene matches. The CDR3 is 14 amino acids. CDR1 and CDR2 from the germline V gene are MNHEY and SVGAGI. Here the CDR3 DNA reads TGTGCCAGCCAGGGACAGGGCTATGCTCAACCCCTCCACTTT. Its translation is CASQGQGYAQPLHF.

This clonotype was observed a few times. The chain joins TRBV6-5 to TRBJ2-1; D unclear. This CDR3 region has 16 residues. V lost 6 bases, J lost 0 bases, and 15 bases lay in between. In germline, CDR1 is MNHEY, CDR2 SVGAGI. Here the CDR3 DNA reads TGTGCCAGCAGACCCGAGACTCCGTACTCCTACAATGAGCAGTTCTTC. Translated: CASRPETPYSYNEQFF.

As concerns this clonotype: The junction departs from the called germline gene at one end, perhaps through a read error. The genes are TRBV30 and TRBJ2-7; 8 bases align to TRBD1. Per the germline V gene, CDR1 is GTSNPN and CDR2 is SVGIG (reference sequence). The CDR3 length is 13 residues. CDR3 sequence: CAWSVLPLGQVDF. The CDR3 DNA is TGTGCCTGGAGTGTACTCCCTTTGGGACAGGTGGACTTC.

For this clonotype: At one boundary the junction diverges from the germline segment, which might be a read error. V and J are TRBV27 and TRBJ2-1, with 7 bases fitting TRBD2. Per germline, CDR1 MNHEY and CDR2 SMNVEV (reference sequence). This CDR3 has 12 residues. Here the CDR3 DNA reads TGTGCCATCAGTGAGGGAGGACTAGAACAGTTCTTC. Translation gives CAISEGGLEQFF.

The chain couples TRBV13 to TRBJ2-7; D might be TRBD1 (5 bases). Per the germline V gene, CDR1 is PRHDT and CDR2 is FYEKMQ (reference sequence). The CDR3 extends over 13 amino acids. The V and J ends lost 3 bases and 1 base respectively, with 7 bases between them. Written as DNA, the CDR3 is TGTGCCAGCAGCTTCGCAGGGTCCTACGAGCAGTACGTC. Translation gives CASSFAGSYEQYV.

The rearrangement uses TRBV5-5 and TRBJ2-5; TRBD1 matches 7 bases. The CDR3 contains 14 residues. V trimming: 2 bases; J trimming: 4 bases; junction bases outside the gene matches: 5. CDR1 is SGHKS and CDR2 is YYEKEE in the germline V gene (reference sequence). The CDR3 coding sequence is TGTGCCAGCAGCTTAGGGGGCACGACAGAGACCCAGTACTTC. It specifies CASSLGGTTETQYF.

This clonotype was observed a handful of times. This chain links TRBV6-2 or TRBV6-3 with TRBJ2-7; 9 bases align to TRBD2. Unmatched junction bases numbered 11, after V lost 2 bases and J lost 3 bases. The CDR3 is made up of 17 amino acids. The germline V gene encodes CDR1 MNHEY and CDR2 SVGEGT. This CDR3 is CASSYEPWREGNYEQYF. CDR3 nucleotides: TGTGCCAGCAGTTACGAACCTTGGCGGGAGGGCAACTACGAGCAGTACTTC.

A note on this clonotype: A read error may produce the germline difference seen at one junction end. The rearrangement uses TRBV19 and TRBJ2-7; D is unclear. The germline V gene has CDR1 LNHDA and CDR2 SQIVND (reference sequence). The CDR3 is made up of 14 amino acids. CDR3 in amino acids: CASSVEVYGNEQYF. The DNA for the CDR3 is TGTGCCAGTAGTGTAGAAGTCTACGGAAACGAGCAGTACTTC.